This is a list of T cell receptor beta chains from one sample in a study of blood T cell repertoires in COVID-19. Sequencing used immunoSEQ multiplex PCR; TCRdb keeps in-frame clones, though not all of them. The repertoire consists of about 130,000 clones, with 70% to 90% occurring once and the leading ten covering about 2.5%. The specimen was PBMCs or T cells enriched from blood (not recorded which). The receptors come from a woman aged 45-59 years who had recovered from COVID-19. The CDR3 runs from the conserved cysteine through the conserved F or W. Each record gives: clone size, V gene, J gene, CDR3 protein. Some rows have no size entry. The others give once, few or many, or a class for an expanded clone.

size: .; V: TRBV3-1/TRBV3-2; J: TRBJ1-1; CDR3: CASRQLDSRMAEAFF
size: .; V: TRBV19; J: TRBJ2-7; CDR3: CAGLPGFEVYEQYF
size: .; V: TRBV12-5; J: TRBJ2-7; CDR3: CASGGGGTSSYEQYF
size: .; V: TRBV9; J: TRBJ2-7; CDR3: CASNNRGQGYEQYF
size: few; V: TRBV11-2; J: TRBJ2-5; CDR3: CASSLARTGVESQYF
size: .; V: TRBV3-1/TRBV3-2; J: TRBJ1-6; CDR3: CASSQNAGASSPLHF
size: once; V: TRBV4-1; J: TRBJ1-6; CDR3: CASSAGPSYNSPLHF
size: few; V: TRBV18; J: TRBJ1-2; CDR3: CASSPQGVRGYTF
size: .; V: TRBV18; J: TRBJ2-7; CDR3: CASSPPLRGQDEQYF
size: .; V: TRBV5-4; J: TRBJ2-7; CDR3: CASSLGLADGEQYF
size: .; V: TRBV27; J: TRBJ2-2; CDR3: CASSGTGNYGELFF
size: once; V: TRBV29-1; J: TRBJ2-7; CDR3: CSGGQFYEQYF
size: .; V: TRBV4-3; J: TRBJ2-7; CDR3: CASSQVLPGQGAYEQYF
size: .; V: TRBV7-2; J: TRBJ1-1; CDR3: CASRWLREGTEAFF
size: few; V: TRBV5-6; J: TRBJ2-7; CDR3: CASSPPGGSTYEQYF
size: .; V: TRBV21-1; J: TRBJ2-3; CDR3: CASPAYGRGFGGVVKSDTQYF
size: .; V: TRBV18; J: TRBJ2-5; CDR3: CASSPGSGNQETQYF
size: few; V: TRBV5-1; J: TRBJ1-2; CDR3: CASQPTGRADNYGYTF
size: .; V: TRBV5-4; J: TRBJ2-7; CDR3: CASSLGTENYEQYF
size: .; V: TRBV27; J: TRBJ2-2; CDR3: CASRVLLQGIYGELFF
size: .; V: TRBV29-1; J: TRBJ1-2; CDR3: CSVGGTEPNYGYTF
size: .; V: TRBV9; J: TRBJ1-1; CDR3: CASSETGENTEAFF
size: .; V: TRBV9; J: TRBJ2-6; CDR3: CASSIGHDNSGANVLTF
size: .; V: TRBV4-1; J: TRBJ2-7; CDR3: CASSQGGASSYEQYF
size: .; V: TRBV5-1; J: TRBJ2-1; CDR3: CASSLGTSGAHEQFF
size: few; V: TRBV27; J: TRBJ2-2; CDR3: CASRPGGANTGELFF
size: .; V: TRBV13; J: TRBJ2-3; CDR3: CASSFRSGGRSDTQYF
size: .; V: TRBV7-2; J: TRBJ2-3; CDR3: CASSASGGYTDTQYF
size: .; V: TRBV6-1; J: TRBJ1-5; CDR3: CASREGGRNQPQHF
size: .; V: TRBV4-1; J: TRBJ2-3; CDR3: CASSPGGLARDTQYF
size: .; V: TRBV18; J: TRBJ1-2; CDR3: CASSPGADAGYTF
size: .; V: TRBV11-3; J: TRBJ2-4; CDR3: CASSTRDFSNIQYF
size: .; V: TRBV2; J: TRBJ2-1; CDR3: CASRGTDIGNEQFF
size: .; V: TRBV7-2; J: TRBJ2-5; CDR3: CASSYVAAGTRIGQETQYF
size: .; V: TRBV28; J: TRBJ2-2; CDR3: CASSLSPRGGELFF
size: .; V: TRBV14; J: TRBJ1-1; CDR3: CASSQEWAGGTEAFF
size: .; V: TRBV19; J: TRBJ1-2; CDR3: CASSIAGAGGYTF
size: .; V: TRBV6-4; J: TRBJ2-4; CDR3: CASSANPGSQNIQYF
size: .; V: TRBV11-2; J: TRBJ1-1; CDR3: CASSPTGGGDTEAFF
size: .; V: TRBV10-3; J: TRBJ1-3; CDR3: CATQTGELGNTIYF
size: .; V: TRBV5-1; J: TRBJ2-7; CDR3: CASSLEGQGAYEQYF
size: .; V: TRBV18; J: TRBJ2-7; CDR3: CASSQARGAYEQYF
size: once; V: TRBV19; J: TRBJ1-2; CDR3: CASSRDRSNYGYTF
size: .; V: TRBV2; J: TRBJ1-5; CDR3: CASSAQGAFNQPQHF
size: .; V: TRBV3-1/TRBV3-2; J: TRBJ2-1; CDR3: CASSQEPWDRYNEQFF
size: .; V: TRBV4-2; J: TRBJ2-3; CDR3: CASSQEKRGTLSTDTQYF
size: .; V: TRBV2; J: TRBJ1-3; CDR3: CASSDRGQGNTIYF
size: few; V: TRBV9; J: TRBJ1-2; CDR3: CASSVDGGQYGYTF
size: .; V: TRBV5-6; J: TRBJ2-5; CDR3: CASTGQRYQETQYF
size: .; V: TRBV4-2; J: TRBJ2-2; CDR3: CASGQGGAVTGELFF